Presented here are 16 T cell receptor beta chains from one specimen sequenced in a study of T-cell reconstitution after alpha-beta-depleted transplantation in children. Preparation of the TCRbeta library involved a method that used unique molecular identifiers. TCRdb reprocessed the PCR reads via MiXCR and lists one record per CDR3 protein. The repertoire has about 92,000 distinct CDR3 sequences, 9% to 15% of them found once; the top ten carry more than 11%. Sample: PBMCs from the stem cell graft donor, taken from the stem cell graft. The receptors derive from a human donor who donated a stem cell graft to a child with inherited bone marrow failure.

This clonotype has a count of ten or more. The CDR3 region is CSARTSGGAAEQFF. The CDR3 region has the DNA TGCAGTGCCCGGACTAGCGGGGGGGCTGCTGAGCAGTTCTTC. The rearrangement joins TRBV20-1 to TRBJ2-1; 15 positions agree with TRBD2. The CDR3 runs 14 residues. Unmatched junction bases numbered 6, after V lost 6 bases and J lost 9 bases. Germline V gene sequence: CDR1 DFQATT, CDR2 SNEGSKA (reference sequence).

There are many counts of this clonotype. This chain connects TRBV4-1 to TRBJ1-4; tentatively, D is TRBD1 (6 bases). The germline V gene encodes CDR1 MGHRA and CDR2 YSYEKL. Trimming removed 2 bases from V and 5 bases from J, with 15 bases in between. This CDR3 has 16 residues. As DNA, the CDR3 is TGCGCCAGCAGCCAAAGACCTCGGGGGCCGAATGAAAAACTGTTTTTT. This encodes CASSQRPRGPNEKLFF.

This clonotype was recorded at least ten times. The V call is TRBV5-1, the J call TRBJ2-2, with 9 bases lining up with TRBD2. CDR3 length equals 16 residues. CDR1 is SGHRS and CDR2 is YFSETQ in the germline V gene. After removal of 4 bases from V and 3 bases from J, the junction contained 7 bases not matched to a gene. The CDR3: CASSPLAGPDTGELFF. The CDR3 DNA follows: TGCGCCAGCAGCCCCCTAGCGGGGCCAGACACCGGGGAGCTGTTTTTT.

This clonotype has ten or more counts. V and J are TRBV20-1 and TRBJ1-5, with 7 bases that match TRBD1. The CDR3 is made up of 14 amino acids. V lost 1 base, J lost 6 bases, and 6 bases stayed unmatched. The germline CDR1 and CDR2 sequences are DFQATT and SNEGSKA (reference sequence). The CDR3, as DNA: TGCAGTGCTAGAGGGGGGGCAGGGGGTCAGCCCCAGCATTTT. Protein product: CSARGGAGGQPQHF.

This clonotype was detected many times. The J gene is TRBJ2-2, the V gene TRBV5-1; no reliable D call. Between the trimmed V and J ends, which lost 3 bases and 5 bases, there was a span of 5 bases. CDR1 SGHRS and CDR2 YFSETQ come from the germline V gene. The CDR3 is 12 residues long. CDR3 in DNA: TGCGCCAGCAGCTCGGAGACCGGGGAGCTGTTTTTT. This sequence encodes CASSSETGELFF.

This clonotype has a count of ten or more. This chain connects TRBV7-9 to TRBJ1-4, with D uncertain. Germline lookup yields CDR1 SEHNR and CDR2 FQNEAQ (reference sequence). The length of the CDR3 is 14 residues. V was clipped by 5 bases and J by 8 bases, with 15 bases between them. The CDR3, as DNA: TGTGCCAGCAGCGTGGGCCAGTATTTCGAAAAACTGTTTTTT. It codes for CASSVGQYFEKLFF.

Many counts were recorded for this clonotype. This chain links TRBV6-5 with TRBJ2-2; the D is unclear. V was trimmed by 2 bases and J by 5 bases, leaving 9 bases between them. This CDR3 contains 14 residues. The germline gives CDR1 MNHEY, CDR2 SVGAGI. The DNA for the CDR3 is TGTGCCAGCAGTTACCCTATAAAGACCGGGGAGCTGTTTTTT. This translates into CASSYPIKTGELFF.

This clonotype has ten or more counts. This chain connects TRBV20-1 to TRBJ1-1, with D perhaps matching TRBD1 (5 bases). Germline V CDR1 and CDR2: DFQATT, SNEGSKA (reference sequence). The V end lost 3 bases, the J end lost 7 bases, and 12 bases lay between the germline ends. The CDR3 length is 12 residues. The CDR3 reads CSASRGHVEAFF. In DNA form, the CDR3 reads TGCAGTGCTAGCCGGGGCCACGTTGAAGCTTTCTTT.

This clonotype was observed at least ten times. The genes are TRBV5-1 and TRBJ2-2; 7 bases fit TRBD1. This CDR3 region has 16 residues. Germline CDR1 reads SGHRS; CDR2 reads YFSETQ. V lost 4 bases, J lost 0 bases, and 6 bases stayed unmatched. CDR3 residues: CASSLAGTANTGELFF. The CDR3, as DNA: TGCGCCAGCAGCCTGGCCGGGACAGCGAACACCGGGGAGCTGTTTTTT.

This clonotype has ten or more counts. The V call is TRBV27, the J call TRBJ1-1; D not certain. Germline loops: CDR1 MNHEY, CDR2 SMNVEV (reference sequence). The CDR3 has 13 residues. Trimming took 0 bases from V and 5 from J, leaving 7 bases between them. DNA of the CDR3: TGTGCCAGCAGTTTATCTTCGGCGACTGAAGCTTTCTTT. This sequence encodes CASSLSSATEAFF.

This clonotype has ten or more counts. The gene calls are TRBV7-2 and TRBJ2-2; 13 bases are shared with TRBD2. This CDR3 is 18 amino acids long. V was clipped by 5 bases and J by 3 bases; unmatched bases: 9. CDR1 and CDR2 from the germline V gene are SGHTA and FQGNSA. This CDR3 reads CASSPFGTSGMDTGELFF. In DNA, the CDR3 is TGTGCCAGCAGCCCGTTCGGGACTAGCGGGATGGACACCGGGGAGCTGTTTTTT.

At least ten counts were recorded for this clonotype. This sequence joins TRBV6-1 and TRBJ2-7; 10 nucleotides match TRBD2. The CDR3 spans 16 residues. The V gene's germline CDR1 is MNHNS and CDR2 SASEGT. V gave up 3 bases and J gave up 3 bases; unmatched junction bases: 8. CDR3 sequence reads: CASSEFLAGARYEQYF. CDR3 nucleotides: TGTGCCAGCAGTGAGTTCCTAGCGGGGGCCCGCTACGAGCAGTACTTC.

About this clonotype: A junction boundary mismatches the germline segment, possibly from a read error. J is TRBJ2-5 and V is TRBV11-3; 9 bases line up with TRBD1. The germline gives CDR1 SGHNT, CDR2 YENEEA. The CDR3 runs to 14 residues. The DNA of the CDR3 is TGTGCCAGTAGCTCCGGGACAGGGCATGAGACCCAGTACTTC. The encoded protein is CASSSGTGHETQYF.

This clonotype has at least ten counts. The rearrangement uses TRBV5-1 and TRBJ1-6; D possibly corresponds to TRBD1 (5 bases). The CDR3 is 14 amino acids. The V gene lost 1 base and the J gene lost 7 bases, with 9 bases spanning the gap. Germline assignment: CDR1 SGHRS and CDR2 YFSETQ. CDR3 nucleotides: TGCGCCAGCAGCTTGTGGGGGGGAAATTCACCCCTCCACTTT. It is translated as CASSLWGGNSPLHF.

This clonotype appeared many times. This CDR3 is CASSASGRADEQFF. DNA of the CDR3: TGTGCCAGCAGCGCTAGCGGGAGGGCCGATGAGCAGTTCTTC. The chain uses TRBV9 and TRBJ2-1; TRBD2 aligns across 12 bases. The length of the CDR3 is 14 residues. Germline CDR1 is SGDLS and CDR2 is YYNGEE. The junction had 3 bases not matched to a gene; V was cut back by 3 bases and J by 8 bases.

The chain employs TRBV7-9 and TRBJ2-1; D could derive from TRBD1 or TRBD2 (5 bases each). Trimming took off 4 bases at V and 2 bases at J, with 12 bases between the two ends. Per the germline V gene, CDR1 is SEHNR and CDR2 is FQNEAQ (reference sequence). This CDR3 contains 15 residues. The CDR3 here is CASSSPGRTYNEQFF. The CDR3 DNA reads as TGTGCCAGCAGCTCCCCGGGACGGACCTACAATGAGCAGTTCTTC.